The 28 T cell receptor beta chains in this list originate from one sample, sequenced in a study of human T cells and chemical hapten exposure. The time point: patch test 1, 2 weeks after DPC sensitization. Regarding treatment: therapeutic diphenylcyclopropenone sensitization with weekly scalp DPC. TCRdb processed the RACE reads anew with MiXCR; each CDR3 protein has one entry. The data hold fewer than 200,000 distinct CDR3 sequences, with more than 20% observed a single time. The sample consisted of whole blood, taken in connection with sensitization to the hapten diphenylcyclopropenone (DPC). All receptors derive from a woman between 50 and 59 years old with alopecia areata. Some clones in this sample may be carry-over from other donors' samples.

This clonotype was detected a few times. V is TRBV27 and J is TRBJ2-2; D is possibly TRBD1 or TRBD2 (5 bases each). CDR1 is MNHEY and CDR2 is SMNVEV in the germline V gene (reference sequence). There are 15 residues in the CDR3. V lost 5 bases, J lost 3 bases, and 13 bases lay in between. CDR3 DNA sequence: TGTGCCAGCAGTCCTATTGGGACCCACACCGGGGAGCTGTTTTTT. Its translation is CASSPIGTHTGELFF.

This clonotype came up a few times. The CDR3, as DNA: TGCAGCGTTACCGGGACAGCAAACTATGGCTACACCTTC. Translated, it gives CSVTGTANYGYTF. J is TRBJ1-2 and V is TRBV29-1, with 7 positions matching TRBD1. The germline V gene encodes CDR1 SQVTM and CDR2 ANQGSEA. The CDR3 runs to 13 residues. J lost 2 bases, V lost 5 bases, and 5 bases had no gene match.

The rearrangement links TRBV15 to TRBJ2-5; 10 nucleotides align to TRBD2. CDR3 size: 14 residues. After removal of 6 bases from V and 4 bases from J, the junction contained 5 bases not matched to a gene. Germline V lookup: CDR1 LNHNV, CDR2 YYDKDF (reference sequence). This CDR3 reads CATRSSSGRETQYF. The CDR3, as DNA: TGTGCCACCAGGAGCTCTAGCGGGAGAGAGACCCAGTACTTC.

J is TRBJ2-1 and V is TRBV4-2; 10 nucleotides align to TRBD1. V was pared by 2 bases and J by 2 bases, with 3 bases of the junction left unmatched. CDR3 size: 16 residues. From germline, CDR1 is LGHNA and CDR2 YNFKEQ. The CDR3 sequence is CASSQMGQGTYNEQFF. The CDR3 nucleotides read TGTGCCAGCAGCCAAATGGGACAGGGGACCTACAATGAGCAGTTCTTC.

This clonotype was found a few times. The chain combines TRBV29-1 with TRBJ2-7, with 12 bases aligning to TRBD2. Germline CDR1 reads SQVTM; CDR2 reads ANQGSEA. The V and J ends lost 5 bases and 2 bases, in that order; junction bases with no gene match: 4. The CDR3 spans 14 residues. The CDR3: CSVRTSGTPYEQYF. Written as DNA, the CDR3 is TGCAGCGTTAGGACTAGCGGGACGCCCTACGAGCAGTACTTC.

This clonotype was detected a few times. The chain couples TRBV15 to TRBJ1-1; D is perhaps TRBD1 (6 bases). This CDR3 is built from 14 residues. From germline, CDR1 is LNHNV and CDR2 YYDKDF (reference sequence). Trimming shortened V by 5 bases and J by 4 bases, and 14 bases separated the two germline ends. The CDR3 nucleotides are TGTGCCACCAGCCCACGGACAGAAATCACTGAAGCTTTCTTT. This encodes CATSPRTEITEAFF. Supplemented by reference TRBV15 and TRBJ1-1, the full variable domain reads DAMVIQNPRYQVTQFGKPVTLSCSQTLNHNVMYWYQQKSSQAPKLLFHYYDKDFNNEADTPDNFQSRRPNTSFCFLDIRSPGLGDTAMYLCATSPRTEITEAFFGQGTRLTVV.

V and J are TRBV11-1 and TRBJ2-2, with a weak D call TRBD1 (5 bases). Per the germline V gene, CDR1 is SGHAT and CDR2 is FQDESV (reference sequence). The CDR3 totals 14 residues. V was pared by 5 bases and J by 5 bases, with 12 bases between. The DNA of the CDR3 is TGTGCCAGCAGCCTGATACAGGTTACCGGGGAGCTGTTTTTT. Translated, it gives CASSLIQVTGELFF.

The J gene is TRBJ2-7, the V gene TRBV5-1; a possible D gene is TRBD2 (5 bases). Trimming took off 0 bases at V and 2 bases at J, with 12 bases between the two ends. The CDR3 consists of 15 residues. Germline V gene sequence: CDR1 SGHRS, CDR2 YFSETQ. The CDR3 nucleotides read TGCGCCAGCAGCTTGGTCAGCGGTTCGGCCTACGAGCAGTACTTC. Residues: CASSLVSGSAYEQYF.

The chain has TRBV20-1 and TRBJ2-1; possible D gene TRBD2, 5 bases. Germline CDR1 DFQATT, CDR2 SNEGSKA (reference sequence). This CDR3 has 13 residues. Trimming took off 6 bases at V and 5 bases at J, with 14 bases between the two ends. The CDR3 loop reads CSARGLVDNEQFF. DNA for the CDR3: TGCAGTGCCCGAGGGCTAGTAGACAATGAGCAGTTCTTC.

This clonotype has ten or more counts. The chain employs TRBV5-1 and TRBJ2-7; D remains ambiguous. Germline CDR1 is SGHRS and CDR2 is YFSETQ. Deletions cut 0 bases from V and 3 bases from J, with 10 bases between. This CDR3 is 14 amino acids long. Here the CDR3 DNA reads TGCGCCAGCAGCTTGGATGGAATCGGCTACGAGCAGTACTTC. Translated, it gives CASSLDGIGYEQYF.

The CDR3 coding sequence is TGTGCCAGCAGCCAAAGACTACACACCACCTACAATGAGCAGTTCTTC. Translated: CASSQRLHTTYNEQFF. The chain employs TRBV4-2 and TRBJ2-1, with a possible D match to TRBD2 (5 bases). The CDR3 runs 16 residues. Deletions cut 2 bases from V and 2 bases from J, with 13 bases between. Per the germline V gene, CDR1 is LGHNA and CDR2 is YNFKEQ.

This clonotype has a handful of counts. CDR3 amino acids: CASSLGDGLGEPDYEQYF. The CDR3 region has the DNA TGTGCCAGCAGTCTAGGGGATGGTTTGGGGGAACCCGACTACGAGCAGTACTTC. This chain connects TRBV7-2 to TRBJ2-7; possibly TRBD1 or TRBD2 for D (5 bases each). This CDR3 contains 18 residues. Per the germline V gene, CDR1 is SGHTA and CDR2 is FQGNSA. Deletions cut 6 bases from V and 3 bases from J, with 27 bases between.

The rearrangement uses TRBV12-3 or TRBV12-4 and TRBJ2-1; no reliable D call. The CDR3 runs to 12 residues. V gave up 3 bases and J gave up 8 bases, with 8 bases separating them. CDR3 residues: CASSFLADEQFF. The DNA of the CDR3 is TGTGCCAGCAGTTTCTTGGCGGATGAGCAGTTCTTC.

CDR3 sequence: CAISPTGGSSDEQYF. As DNA, the CDR3 is TGTGCCATCAGCCCCACGGGGGGTAGTAGCGACGAGCAGTACTTC. The genes are TRBV10-3 and TRBJ2-7; TRBD2 agrees at 7 bases. Germline-derived CDR1 and CDR2 are ENHRY and SYGVKD. This CDR3 has 15 residues. V was pared by 6 bases and J by 5 bases, with 13 bases of the junction left unmatched.

In its sample, this clonotype was seen a few times. The rearrangement joins TRBV20-1 to TRBJ1-1; tentatively, D is TRBD1 (6 bases). Germline CDR1 and CDR2: DFQATT and SNEGSKA (reference sequence). This CDR3 comprises 14 residues. With 0 bases removed from V and 4 bases from J, the gap between germline ends came to 12 bases. The CDR3: CSARDQGGGTEAFF. Here the CDR3 DNA reads TGCAGTGCTAGAGACCAAGGGGGAGGCACTGAAGCTTTCTTT.

Only a few counts were recorded for this clonotype. V gene TRBV11-2 combines with J gene TRBJ2-3, with 11 bases identical to TRBD2. Germline assignment: CDR1 SGHAT and CDR2 FQNNGV. V shed 5 bases and J 2 bases; nucleotides not matched to a gene: 3. This CDR3 spans 15 amino acids. The CDR3 DNA reads TGTGCCAGCAGCCCGACTAGCGGGATCACAGATACGCAGTATTTT. Encoded protein: CASSPTSGITDTQYF.

This clonotype was seen only a few times. This chain connects TRBV6-6 to TRBJ2-5, with a tentative D call TRBD2 (5 bases). Germline V gene data show CDR1 as MNHNY and CDR2 as SVGAGI (reference sequence). The V end was cut by 7 bases, the J end by 5 bases, with 23 bases between. This CDR3 spans 16 amino acids. The CDR3 loop is CASTYRTGPRGETQYF. The DNA of the CDR3 is TGTGCCAGCACCTACCGAACTGGACCACGCGGGGAGACCCAGTACTTC.

In its sample, this clonotype was seen a few times. At one of its ends the junction is not consistent with the germline gene, which may arise from a read error. The CDR3 sequence is CASSPATGKERSF. CDR3 coding DNA: TGTGCCAGCTCACCAGCTACTGGAAAAGAACGATCGTTT. V is TRBV18 and J is TRBJ1-5; D unresolved. The CDR3 totals 13 residues. Germline V CDR1 and CDR2: KGHSH, LQKENI.

Only a few counts were recorded for this clonotype. The genes are TRBV29-1 and TRBJ2-7; 7 bases are shared with TRBD1. The CDR3 extends over 14 amino acids. V trimming: 3 bases; J trimming: 1 base; junction bases outside the gene matches: 6. Looked up from germline, CDR1 is SQVTM and CDR2 is ANQGSEA. The CDR3 spells CSVDLGGASYEQYF. As DNA, the CDR3 is TGCAGCGTTGATCTAGGGGGCGCATCCTACGAGCAGTACTTC.

The chain has TRBV27 and TRBJ1-2; D may be TRBD1 (5 bases). CDR3 size: 16 residues. Germline V CDR1 and CDR2: MNHEY, SMNVEV (reference sequence). V was pared by 6 bases and J by 1 base, with 18 bases between. The CDR3 DNA reads as TGTGCCAGCAGCCCAAGGGCTGGGGCCCTTAACTATGGCTACACCTTC. It codes for CASSPRAGALNYGYTF.

This chain uses TRBV12-3 or TRBV12-4 with TRBJ2-5, with 10 bases matching TRBD2. V was pared by 3 bases and J by 4 bases, with 5 bases of the junction left unmatched. CDR3 length equals 15 residues. The CDR3 here is CASSFLAGELETQYF. For the CDR3, the DNA is TGTGCCAGCAGTTTTCTAGCGGGAGAGTTAGAGACCCAGTACTTC.

This clonotype has only a few counts. The chain recombines TRBV5-1 with TRBJ2-3; no reliable D call. Germline V CDR1 and CDR2: SGHRS, YFSETQ. The CDR3 runs to 14 residues. V gave up 4 bases and J gave up 2 bases, with 11 bases separating them. The CDR3 is CASSLNFLTDTQYF. The CDR3 region has the DNA TGCGCCAGCAGCCTAAACTTTCTCACAGATACGCAGTATTTT.

The chain joins TRBV18 to TRBJ2-5; D unclear. The V gene's germline CDR1 is KGHSH and CDR2 LQKENI. The CDR3 sequence is 13 residues long. V was shortened by 2 bases and J by 4 bases, with 8 bases between the two germline ends. The CDR3, as DNA: TGTGCCAGCTCACCAAACCCTCGAGAGACCCAGTACTTC. This codes for CASSPNPRETQYF.

The chain employs TRBV7-8 and TRBJ1-2; D gene ambiguous. This CDR3 contains 17 residues. Trimming stripped 1 base from V and 5 bases from J, with 20 bases between. Germline loops: CDR1 SGHVS, CDR2 FQNEAQ. The DNA for the CDR3 is TGTGCCAGCAGCTTAGGGGTCGGCGGGAGTCAGAGTTATGGCTACACCTTC. Protein: CASSLGVGGSQSYGYTF.

The chain employs TRBV30 and TRBJ2-5; the D is unclear. V was cut by 0 bases and J by 5 bases, with 7 bases left in between. Germline CDR1 and CDR2: GTSNPN and SVGIG (reference sequence). The CDR3 has 12 amino acids. The DNA of the CDR3 is TGTGCCTGGAGTGTCCCTCCGGAGACCCAGTACTTC. It translates to CAWSVPPETQYF.

This chain connects TRBV5-1 to TRBJ2-1; D may be TRBD1 (5 bases). The CDR3 loop spans 14 amino acids. V shed 4 bases and J shed 7 bases, with 15 bases lying between them. Germline CDR1 SGHRS, CDR2 YFSETQ. CDR3 coding DNA: TGCGCCAGCAGCCCGGGTTGGGCAGGGAATGAGCAGTTCTTC. It codes for CASSPGWAGNEQFF.

The sample holds many counts of this clonotype. The rearrangement links TRBV10-3 to TRBJ2-5; 8 nucleotides align to TRBD1. Germline values: CDR1 ENHRY, CDR2 SYGVKD. The CDR3 is 13 residues long. V trimming: 7 bases; J trimming: 3 bases; junction bases outside the gene matches: 4. CDR3 amino acids: CAITGQEEETQYF. The DNA for the CDR3 is TGTGCCATCACGGGACAGGAGGAAGAGACCCAGTACTTC.

The CDR3 loop is CASSYSALAETGELFF. The CDR3 DNA sequence: TGTGCCAGCAGTTACTCAGCGCTAGCGGAAACCGGGGAGCTGTTTTTT. The chain is built from TRBV6-6 and TRBJ2-2; 7 bases line up with TRBD2. Germline values: CDR1 MNHNY, CDR2 SVGAGI (reference sequence). The CDR3 has 16 residues. V dropped 0 bases and J dropped 5; count of bases not matched to a gene: 6.